These T cell receptor beta chains were read from a single sample in a study of T cell repertoires in cytomegalovirus infection. Via MiXCR, TCRdb re-called the reads, giving one row per CDR3 protein. The table includes hundreds of thousands of distinct CDR3 sequences, about a sixth detected once. Sample: PBMCs. The origin of the receptors is a human donor in good health (CMV status not recorded). Some clones in this sample may be carry-over from other donors' samples. Both conserved end residues are part of each CDR3. The order of the fields is J gene, clone size, V gene, D gene, CDR3 protein, CDR3 DNA. A D gene is named only where the DNA matches it firmly. For some rows the clone size is stated as once, few or many, or as a class when expanded; others skip it.

>TRBJ2-3|many|TRBV7-2|TRBD2
CASSLTSGGAGTDTQYF
TGTGCCAGCAGCTTAACTAGCGGGGGGGCCGGCACAGATACGCAGTATTTT
>TRBJ2-5|.|TRBV6-2/TRBV6-3|TRBD2
CASKGTSGRSLQETQYF
TGTGCCAGCAAAGGGACTAGCGGGAGAAGTTTGCAAGAGACCCAGTACTTC
>TRBJ1-3|many|TRBV11-2|TRBD1
CASSRRQGLSGNTIYF
TGTGCCAGCAGCCGCCGACAGGGCCTCTCTGGAAACACCATATATTTT
>TRBJ2-3|many|TRBV7-2|TRBD2
CASSSAGGLQYF
TGTGCCAGCAGCTCGGCGGGGGGCTTACAGTATTTT
>TRBJ2-3|many|TRBV6-1|TRBD1
CASSEQTGGTDTQYF
TGTGCCAGCAGTGAGCAGACAGGGGGGACAGATACGCAGTATTTT
>TRBJ2-3|few|TRBV20-1|.
CSASTGRGTDTQYF
TGCAGTGCTTCTACTGGGAGAGGCACAGATACGCAGTATTTT
>TRBJ1-1|.|TRBV7-2|.
CASSLRGWTEAFF
TGTGCCAGCAGCCTCAGGGGTTGGACTGAAGCTTTCTTT
>TRBJ2-2|many|TRBV7-2|TRBD2
CASSPGLAGGTANTPGELFF
TGTGCCAGCAGCCCGGGACTAGCGGGAGGGACAGCCAATACACCCGGGGAGCTGTTTTTT
>TRBJ2-3|many|TRBV7-2|.
CASSSMAGSTDTQYF
TGTGCCAGCAGCTCCATGGCGGGGTCCACAGATACGCAGTATTTT
>TRBJ2-7|many|TRBV7-2|.
CASSLGGGGRYEQYF
TGTGCCAGCAGCTTAGGCGGAGGGGGCAGGTACGAGCAGTACTTC
>TRBJ2-1|many|TRBV7-2|TRBD2
CASSTPGLAGHNEQFF
TGTGCCAGCAGCACCCCGGGACTAGCGGGACACAATGAGCAGTTCTTC
>TRBJ2-3|.|TRBV12-3/TRBV12-4|.
CASSSQRSWGDTQYF
TGTGCCAGCAGTTCACAGCGGTCTTGGGGAGATACGCAGTATTTT
>TRBJ2-4|few|TRBV20-1|.
CSARGEGGNIQYF
TGCAGTGCTAGGGGCGAGGGAGGAAACATTCAGTACTTC
>TRBJ2-3|many|TRBV7-2|.
CASSLAVGLRLGDTQYF
TGTGCCAGCAGCTTAGCTGTAGGGTTAAGGCTTGGAGATACGCAGTATTTT
>TRBJ2-7|many|TRBV10-2|.
CASSPDDYAQYF
TGCGCCAGCAGCCCCGACGATTACGCACAGTACTTC
>TRBJ2-3|few|TRBV14|.
CASSRREVWDTQYF
TGTGCCAGCAGCCGCAGGGAGGTTTGGGATACGCAGTATTTT
>TRBJ2-5|.|TRBV6-5|.
CASSPVVYEDRTETQYF
TGTGCCAGCAGTCCCGTTGTTTATGAAGACCGTACAGAGACCCAGTACTTC
>TRBJ1-3|few|TRBV5-4|.
CASSRGGSGNTIYF
TGTGCCAGCAGCCGCGGGGGTTCTGGAAACACCATATATTTT
>TRBJ1-1|many|TRBV7-9|TRBD1
CASSFGPGGTEAFF
TGTGCCAGCAGCTTCGGCCCAGGGGGGACTGAAGCTTTCTTT
>TRBJ1-3|many|TRBV7-9|.
CASSGSISGNTIYF
TGTGCCAGCAGCGGATCCATCTCTGGAAACACCATATATTTT
>TRBJ2-7|many|TRBV6-1|TRBD1
CASSGTGTGLTYEQYF
TGTGCCAGCAGCGGGACTGGGACAGGGTTAACCTACGAGCAGTACTTC
>TRBJ1-1|.|TRBV19|.
CASSIGSDTEAFF
TGTGCCAGTAGTATTGGTTCAGACACTGAAGCTTTCTTT
>TRBJ1-1|.|TRBV5-4|.
CASSTKPRQERNTEAFF
TGTGCCAGCAGCACGAAGCCCCGACAGGAAAGGAACACTGAAGCTTTCTTT
>TRBJ1-6|.|TRBV10-3|.
CATADRTSNSPLHF
TGTGCCACTGCGGACAGAACAAGTAATTCACCCCTCCACTTT
>TRBJ1-1|once|TRBV2|.
CASSEIGMEGTEAFF
TGTGCCAGCAGTGAAATAGGAATGGAGGGCACTGAAGCTTTCTTT
>TRBJ1-5|.|TRBV29-1|.
CSAQVGNQPQHF
TGCAGCGCCCAGGTGGGCAATCAGCCCCAGCATTTT
>TRBJ2-3|.|TRBV18|.
CASSYHTVASESTDTQYF
TGTGCCAGCTCATACCACACCGTGGCCAGCGAGAGCACAGATACGCAGTATTTT
>TRBJ1-5|.|TRBV28|.
CATSDPGDNQPQHF
TGTGCCACCAGTGACCCAGGGGACAATCAGCCCCAGCATTTT
>TRBJ1-1|.|TRBV28|.
CASTGMNTEAFF
TGTGCCAGCACCGGTATGAACACTGAAGCTTTCTTT
>TRBJ1-5|.|TRBV15|.
CATSREILVRQPQHF
TGTGCCACCAGCAGAGAGATTTTGGTTAGACAGCCCCAGCATTTT
>TRBJ2-1|few|TRBV4-1|.
CASSLGPVGGNEQFF
TGCGCCAGCAGCCTCGGTCCAGTGGGGGGCAATGAGCAGTTCTTC
>TRBJ2-5|many|TRBV7-9|TRBD1
CASSLTGGETQYF
TGTGCCAGCAGCTTGACAGGGGGCGAGACCCAGTACTTC
>TRBJ1-2|few|TRBV20-1|TRBD1
CSAGEGTGTGYTF
TGCAGTGCTGGGGAGGGGACAGGGACTGGCTACACCTTC
>TRBJ1-6|.|TRBV19|.
CASSGDSLSPLHF
TGTGCCAGTAGTGGTGACAGTCTCTCACCCCTCCACTTT
>TRBJ2-5|.|TRBV7-9|.
CASSPPVSNRETQYF
TGTGCCAGCAGCCCCCCGGTCTCCAACAGGGAGACCCAGTACTTC
>TRBJ2-1|many|TRBV7-2|TRBD2
CASSSHAAGRVGQFF
TGTGCCAGCAGCTCGCACGCGGCGGGGAGGGTTGGGCAGTTCTTC
>TRBJ2-5|.|TRBV7-2|.
CASSSGAGIEETQYF
TGTGCCAGCAGCTCGGGGGCGGGGATCGAAGAGACCCAGTACTTC
>TRBJ1-5|.|TRBV12-3/TRBV12-4|.
CASSFLRNQPQHF
TGTGCCAGCAGTTTTCTACGCAATCAGCCCCAGCATTTT
>TRBJ1-3|.|TRBV10-3|.
CAISPRDTSGNTIYF
TGTGCCATCAGCCCTCGGGATACCTCTGGAAACACCATATATTTT
>TRBJ2-5|many|TRBV7-6|.
CASGSRRQETQYF
TGTGCCAGCGGCTCCCGACGCCAAGAGACCCAGTACTTC
>TRBJ2-7|.|TRBV5-4|TRBD1
CASSSPGTVIYEQYF
TGTGCCAGCAGCTCACCCGGGACAGTAATCTACGAGCAGTACTTC